This TCR beta chain was identified in a study of blood T cell repertoires in COVID-19. At the level of the study: Whether acute or convalescent, the COVID-19 samples came from the United States, Italy and Spain. T cells, B-cell-depleted T cells, or PBMCs provided the cDNA or gDNA that served as material.

V lost 1 base and J lost 0, with 16 bases in between. This CDR3 spans 18 amino acids. The V gene's germline CDR1 is LNHDA and CDR2 SQIVND (reference sequence). Per the original data handling: Counts of nucleated cells, estimated from reference gene primer amplification, were obtained. Here immunoSEQ multiplex PCR was the method, and the copy in TCRdb shows in-frame clones only, minus some. The V and J calls and clone size were taken over from that table, and D and trimming were inferred from the DNA. Of about 97,000 clones in the sample, about 89% were seen once. This rearrangement joins TRBV19 to TRBJ2-4, with D unresolved. Sequenced: peripheral blood. The TCR was taken from a human donor in a cohort sampled during active COVID-19. The CDR3 region is CASSIGPTANLAKNIQYF. Written as DNA, the CDR3 is TGTGCCAGTAGTATAGGCCCCACTGCGAACTTAGCCAAAAACATTCAGTACTTC.